This T cell receptor (beta chain) was sequenced for a study of cytomegalovirus exposure and HLA in healthy donors. This clone showed up just a few times. What it binds is not known. Germline V gene data show CDR1 as MNHEY and CDR2 as SVGAGI. V was shortened by 4 bases and J by 0 bases, with 10 bases between the two germline ends. The CDR3 runs 15 residues. General study results and limits: A cluster of highly shared sequence variants was likely a sequencing artifact.

The PCR used 60 Vbeta and 13 Jbeta primers. TCRdb's copy holds only in-frame clones and misses some; the assay was immunoSEQ multiplex PCR. Here the sample spans around 110,000 clones, over 65% being singletons. This clonotype was obtained from a woman aged 40 to 50 in good health and CMV-seropositive. The rearrangement joins TRBV6-5 to TRBJ1-3; D not certain. Sequencing input: PBMCs. CDR3 sequence: CASSSTFFSGNTIYF. For the CDR3, the DNA is TGTGCCAGCAGTTCGACATTCTTCTCTGGAAACACCATATATTTT.